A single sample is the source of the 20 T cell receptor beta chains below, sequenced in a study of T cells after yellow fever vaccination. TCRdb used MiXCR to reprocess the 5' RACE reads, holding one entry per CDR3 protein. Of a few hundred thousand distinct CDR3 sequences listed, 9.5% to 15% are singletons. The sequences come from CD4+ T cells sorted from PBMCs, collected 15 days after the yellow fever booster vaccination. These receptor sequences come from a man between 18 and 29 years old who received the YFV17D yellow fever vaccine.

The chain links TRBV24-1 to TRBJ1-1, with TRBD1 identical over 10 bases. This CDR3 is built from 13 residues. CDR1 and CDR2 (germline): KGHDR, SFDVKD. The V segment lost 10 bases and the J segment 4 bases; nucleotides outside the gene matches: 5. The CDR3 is CATRGTGATEAFF. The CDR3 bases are TGTGCCACGCGCGGGACAGGGGCCACTGAAGCTTTCTTT.

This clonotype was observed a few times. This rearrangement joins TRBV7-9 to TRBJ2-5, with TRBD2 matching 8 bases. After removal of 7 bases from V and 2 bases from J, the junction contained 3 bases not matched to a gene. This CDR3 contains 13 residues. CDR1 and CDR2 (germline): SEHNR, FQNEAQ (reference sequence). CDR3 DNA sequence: TGTGCCAGCACCGGGGGGGTGCAAGAGACCCAGTACTTC. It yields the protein CASTGGVQETQYF.

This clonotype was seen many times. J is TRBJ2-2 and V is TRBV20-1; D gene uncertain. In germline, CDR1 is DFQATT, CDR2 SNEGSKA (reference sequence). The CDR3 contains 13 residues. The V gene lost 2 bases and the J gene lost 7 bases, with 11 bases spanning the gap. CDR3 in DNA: TGCAGTGCTAGATTGACCGCTAGCGGGGAGCTGTTTTTT. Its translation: CSARLTASGELFF.

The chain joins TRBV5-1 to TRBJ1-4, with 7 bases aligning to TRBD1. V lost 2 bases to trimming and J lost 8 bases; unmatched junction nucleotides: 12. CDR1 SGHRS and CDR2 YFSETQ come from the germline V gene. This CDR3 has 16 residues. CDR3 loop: CASSLTPAQGGEKLFF. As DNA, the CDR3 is TGCGCCAGCAGCTTAACCCCGGCCCAGGGGGGCGAAAAACTGTTTTTT.

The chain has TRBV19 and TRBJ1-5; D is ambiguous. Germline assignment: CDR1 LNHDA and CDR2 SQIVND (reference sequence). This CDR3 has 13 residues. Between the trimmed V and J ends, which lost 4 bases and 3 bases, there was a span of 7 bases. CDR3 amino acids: CASSKRDNQPQHF. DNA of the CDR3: TGTGCCAGTAGTAAGAGGGACAATCAGCCCCAGCATTTT.

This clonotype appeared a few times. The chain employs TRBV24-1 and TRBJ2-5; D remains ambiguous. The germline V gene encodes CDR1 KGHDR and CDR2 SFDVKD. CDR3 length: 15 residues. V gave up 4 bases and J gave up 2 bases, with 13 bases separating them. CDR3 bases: TGTGCCACCAGTGACGCCACAGTACAACAAGAGACCCAGTACTTC. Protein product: CATSDATVQQETQYF.

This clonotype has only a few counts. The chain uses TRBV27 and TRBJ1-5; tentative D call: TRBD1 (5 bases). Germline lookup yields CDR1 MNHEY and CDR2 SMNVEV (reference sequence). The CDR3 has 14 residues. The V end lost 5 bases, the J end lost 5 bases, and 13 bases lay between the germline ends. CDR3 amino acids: CASSTRVPDQPQHF. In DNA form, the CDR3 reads TGTGCCAGCAGTACCAGGGTTCCCGATCAGCCCCAGCATTTT.

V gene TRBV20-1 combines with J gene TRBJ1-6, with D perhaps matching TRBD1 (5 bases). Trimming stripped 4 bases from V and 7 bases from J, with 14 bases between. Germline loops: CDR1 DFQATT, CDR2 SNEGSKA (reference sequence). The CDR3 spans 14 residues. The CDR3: CSAKTDGGNSPLHF. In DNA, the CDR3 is TGCAGTGCTAAGACGGACGGGGGAAATTCACCCCTCCACTTT.

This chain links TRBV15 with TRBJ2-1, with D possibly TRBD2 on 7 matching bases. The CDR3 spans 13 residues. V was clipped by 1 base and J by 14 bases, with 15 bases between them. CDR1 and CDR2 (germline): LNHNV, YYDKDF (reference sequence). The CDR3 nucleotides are TGTGCCACCAGCAGAGGAGGGGGGGAGGAGAAGTTCTTC. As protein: CATSRGGGEEKFF.

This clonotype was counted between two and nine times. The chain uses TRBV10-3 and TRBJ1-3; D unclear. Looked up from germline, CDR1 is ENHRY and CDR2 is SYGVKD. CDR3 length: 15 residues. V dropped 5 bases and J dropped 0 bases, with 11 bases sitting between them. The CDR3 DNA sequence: TGTGCCATCAGTCCGGGCCCTCTCTCTGGAAACACCATATATTTT. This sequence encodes CAISPGPLSGNTIYF.

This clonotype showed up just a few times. CDR3 sequence reads: CASSYSRGQETQYF. The DNA of the CDR3 is TGTGCCAGCAGTTACTCCAGGGGCCAAGAGACCCAGTACTTC. The chain has TRBV6-5 and TRBJ2-5; TRBD1 is a possible D gene (6 bases). CDR3 length: 14 amino acids. Trimming removed 0 bases from V and 1 base from J, with 6 bases in between. In germline, CDR1 is MNHEY, CDR2 SVGAGI.

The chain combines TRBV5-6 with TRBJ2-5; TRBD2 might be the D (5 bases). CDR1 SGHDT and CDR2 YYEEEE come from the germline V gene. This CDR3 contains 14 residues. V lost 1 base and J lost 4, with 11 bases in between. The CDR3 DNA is TGTGCCAGCAGCTTGAGCGGTGTCCCAGAGACCCAGTACTTC. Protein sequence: CASSLSGVPETQYF.

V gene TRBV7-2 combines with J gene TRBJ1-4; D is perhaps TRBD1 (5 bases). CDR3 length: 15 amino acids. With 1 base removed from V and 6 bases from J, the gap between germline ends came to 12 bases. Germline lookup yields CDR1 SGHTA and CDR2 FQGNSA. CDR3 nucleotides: TGTGCCAGCAGCTTAGTAGGGGAAGGTGATGAAAAACTGTTTTTT. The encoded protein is CASSLVGEGDEKLFF.

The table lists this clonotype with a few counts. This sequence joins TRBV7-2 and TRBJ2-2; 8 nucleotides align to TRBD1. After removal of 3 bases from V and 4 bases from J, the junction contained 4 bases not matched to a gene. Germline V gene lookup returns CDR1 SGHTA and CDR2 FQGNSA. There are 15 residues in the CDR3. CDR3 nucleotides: TGTGCCAGCAGCTTGGGGACAGGACTCACCGGGGAGCTGTTTTTT. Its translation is CASSLGTGLTGELFF.

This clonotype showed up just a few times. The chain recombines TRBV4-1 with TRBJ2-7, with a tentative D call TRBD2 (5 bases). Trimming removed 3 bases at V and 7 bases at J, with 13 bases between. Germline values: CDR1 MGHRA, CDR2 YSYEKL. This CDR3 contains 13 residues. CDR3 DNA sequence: TGCGCCAGCAGCCATAGGAGGATGGGAGAGCAGTACGTC. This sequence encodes CASSHRRMGEQYV.

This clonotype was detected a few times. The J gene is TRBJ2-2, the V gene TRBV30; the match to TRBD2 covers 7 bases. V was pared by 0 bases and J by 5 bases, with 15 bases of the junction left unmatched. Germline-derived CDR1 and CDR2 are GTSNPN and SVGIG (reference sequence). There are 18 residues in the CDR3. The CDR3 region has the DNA TGTGCCTGGAGTGTACCCCGCAGGATGGGGGGAGGGACCGGGGAGCTGTTTTTT. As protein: CAWSVPRRMGGGTGELFF.

The CDR3, as DNA: TGTGCCAGCAGTTTGCAGGGAGAAAACATTCAGTACTTC. Its protein product is CASSLQGENIQYF. The chain couples TRBV28 to TRBJ2-4; D tentatively fits TRBD1 or TRBD2 (5 bases each). CDR1 MDHEN and CDR2 SYDVKM come from the germline V gene. The CDR3 is 13 amino acids. Trimming took off 3 bases at V and 5 bases at J, with 8 bases between the two ends.

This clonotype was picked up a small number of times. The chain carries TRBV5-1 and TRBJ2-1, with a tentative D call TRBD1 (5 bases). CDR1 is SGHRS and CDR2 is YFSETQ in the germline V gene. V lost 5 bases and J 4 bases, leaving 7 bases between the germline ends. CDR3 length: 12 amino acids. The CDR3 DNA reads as TGCGCCAGCAGACAGGAGTACAATGAGCAGTTCTTC. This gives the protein CASRQEYNEQFF. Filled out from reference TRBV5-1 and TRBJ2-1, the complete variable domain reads KAGVTQTPRYLIKTRGQQVTLSCSPISGHRSVSWYQQTPGQGLQFLFEYFSETQRNKGNFPGRFSGRQFSNSRSEMNVSTLELGDSALYLCASRQEYNEQFFGPGTRLTVL.

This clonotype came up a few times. CDR3 residues: CSARDIGTGVGGELFF. In nucleotides, the CDR3 is TGCAGTGCTAGAGATATCGGGACAGGGGTCGGCGGGGAGCTGTTTTTT. J is TRBJ2-2 and V is TRBV20-1, with 10 positions matching TRBD1. CDR1 and CDR2 from the germline V gene are DFQATT and SNEGSKA (reference sequence). V lost 0 bases to trimming and J lost 7 bases; unmatched junction nucleotides: 8. The CDR3 is 16 amino acids.

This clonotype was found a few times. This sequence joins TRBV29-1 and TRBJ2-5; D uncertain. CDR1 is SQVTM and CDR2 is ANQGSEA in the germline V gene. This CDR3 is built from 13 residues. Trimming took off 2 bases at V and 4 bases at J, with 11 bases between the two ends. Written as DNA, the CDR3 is TGCAGCGTTGAATTAGGTCCACGAGAGACCCAGTACTTC. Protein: CSVELGPRETQYF.